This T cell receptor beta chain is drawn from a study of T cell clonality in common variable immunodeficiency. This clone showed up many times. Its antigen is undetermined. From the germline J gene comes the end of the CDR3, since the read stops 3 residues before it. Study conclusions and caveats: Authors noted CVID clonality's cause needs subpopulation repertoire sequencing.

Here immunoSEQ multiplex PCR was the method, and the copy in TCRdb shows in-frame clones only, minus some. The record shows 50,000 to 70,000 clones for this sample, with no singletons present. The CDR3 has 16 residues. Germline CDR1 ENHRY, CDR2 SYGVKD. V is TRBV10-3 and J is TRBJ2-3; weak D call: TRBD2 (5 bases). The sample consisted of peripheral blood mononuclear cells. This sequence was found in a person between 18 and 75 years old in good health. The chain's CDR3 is CAINTGPDFLGGTQYF. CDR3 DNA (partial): TGTGCCATCAACACTGGCCCGGACTTCCTCGGCGGAACG.